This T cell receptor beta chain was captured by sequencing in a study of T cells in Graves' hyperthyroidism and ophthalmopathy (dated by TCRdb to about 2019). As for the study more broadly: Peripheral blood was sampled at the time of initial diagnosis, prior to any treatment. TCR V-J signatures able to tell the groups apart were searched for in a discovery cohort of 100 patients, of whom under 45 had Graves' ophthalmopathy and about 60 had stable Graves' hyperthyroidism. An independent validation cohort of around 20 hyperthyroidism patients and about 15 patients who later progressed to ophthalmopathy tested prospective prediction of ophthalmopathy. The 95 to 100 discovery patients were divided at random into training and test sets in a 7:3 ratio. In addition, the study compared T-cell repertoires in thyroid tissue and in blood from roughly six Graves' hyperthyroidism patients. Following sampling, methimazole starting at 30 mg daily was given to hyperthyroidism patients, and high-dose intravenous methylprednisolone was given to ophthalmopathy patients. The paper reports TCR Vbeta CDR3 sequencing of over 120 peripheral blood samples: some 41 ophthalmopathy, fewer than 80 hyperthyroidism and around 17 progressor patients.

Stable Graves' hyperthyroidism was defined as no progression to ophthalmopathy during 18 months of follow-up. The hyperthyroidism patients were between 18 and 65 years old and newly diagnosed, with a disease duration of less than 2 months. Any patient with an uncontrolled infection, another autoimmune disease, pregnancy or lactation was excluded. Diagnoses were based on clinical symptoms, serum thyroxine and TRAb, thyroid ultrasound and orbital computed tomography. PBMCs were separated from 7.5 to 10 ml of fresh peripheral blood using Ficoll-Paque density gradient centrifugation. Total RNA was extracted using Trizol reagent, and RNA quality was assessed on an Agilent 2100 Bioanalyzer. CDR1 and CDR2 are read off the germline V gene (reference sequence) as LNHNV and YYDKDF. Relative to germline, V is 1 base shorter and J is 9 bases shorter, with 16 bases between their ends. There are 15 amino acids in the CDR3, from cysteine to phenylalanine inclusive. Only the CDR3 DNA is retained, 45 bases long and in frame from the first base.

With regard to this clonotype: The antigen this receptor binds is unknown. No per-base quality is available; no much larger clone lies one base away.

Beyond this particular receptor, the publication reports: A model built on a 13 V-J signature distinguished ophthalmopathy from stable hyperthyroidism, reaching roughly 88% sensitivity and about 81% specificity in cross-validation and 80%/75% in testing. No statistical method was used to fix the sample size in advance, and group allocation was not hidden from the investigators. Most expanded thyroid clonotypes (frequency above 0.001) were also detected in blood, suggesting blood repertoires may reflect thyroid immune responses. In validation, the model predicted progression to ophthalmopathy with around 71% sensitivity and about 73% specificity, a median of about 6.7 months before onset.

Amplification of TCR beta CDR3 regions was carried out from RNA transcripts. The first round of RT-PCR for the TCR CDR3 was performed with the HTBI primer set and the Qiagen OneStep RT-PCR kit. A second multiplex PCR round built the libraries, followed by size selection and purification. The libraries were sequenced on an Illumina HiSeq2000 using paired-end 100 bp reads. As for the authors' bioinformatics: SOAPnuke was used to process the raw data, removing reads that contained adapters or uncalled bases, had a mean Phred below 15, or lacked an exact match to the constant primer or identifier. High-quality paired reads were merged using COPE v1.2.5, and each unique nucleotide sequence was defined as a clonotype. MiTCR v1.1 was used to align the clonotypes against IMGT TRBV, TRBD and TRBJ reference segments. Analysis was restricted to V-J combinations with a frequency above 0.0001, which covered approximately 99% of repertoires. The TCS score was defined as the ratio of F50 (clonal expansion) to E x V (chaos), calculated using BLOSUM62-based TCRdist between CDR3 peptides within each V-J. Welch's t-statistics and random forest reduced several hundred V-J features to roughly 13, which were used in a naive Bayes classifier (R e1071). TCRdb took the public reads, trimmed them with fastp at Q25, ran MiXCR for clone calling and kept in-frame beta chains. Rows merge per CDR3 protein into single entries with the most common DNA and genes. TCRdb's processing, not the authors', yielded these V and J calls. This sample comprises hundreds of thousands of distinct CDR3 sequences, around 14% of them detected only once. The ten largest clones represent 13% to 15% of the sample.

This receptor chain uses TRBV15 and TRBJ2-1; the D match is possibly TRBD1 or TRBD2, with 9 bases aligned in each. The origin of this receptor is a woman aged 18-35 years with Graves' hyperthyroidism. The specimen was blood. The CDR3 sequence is CATSRGLAGQGEQFF. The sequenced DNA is TGTGCCACCAGCAGAGGTCTAGCGGGACAGGGTGAGCAGTTCTTC.